Presented here are 17 T cell receptor beta chains from one specimen sequenced in a study of blood T cell repertoires in COVID-19. Profiling relied on immunoSEQ multiplex PCR, and the TCRdb table lists in-frame clones only, not all of them. Among just under 60,000 clones, around 84% were seen once, and the ten largest hold 6.5% to 8%. Sequencing was carried out using peripheral blood. Receptors originate from a human donor with active COVID-19. The donor label of this sample is uncertain.

The chain is built from TRBV19 and TRBJ2-7; the match to TRBD1 covers 7 bases. Looked up from germline, CDR1 is LNHDA and CDR2 is SQIVND (reference sequence). The CDR3 is 14 amino acids. V gave up 3 bases and J gave up 2 bases; unmatched junction bases: 4. The CDR3 loop reads CASSIVTGTYEQYF. In DNA, the CDR3 is TGTGCCAGTAGTATCGTGACAGGGACCTACGAGCAGTACTTC.

V is TRBV5-1 and J is TRBJ2-2, with 14 bases lining up with TRBD2. The V gene's germline CDR1 is SGHRS and CDR2 YFSETQ. Trimming cost V 3 bases and J 6 bases; bases outside gene matches: 4. The CDR3 length is 16 residues. The CDR3 sequence: CASSSRLAGGPGELFF. CDR3 in DNA: TGCGCCAGCAGCTCACGACTAGCGGGGGGGCCCGGGGAGCTGTTTTTT.

The sample holds many counts of this clone. The rearrangement links TRBV5-4 to TRBJ2-1; 8 nucleotides match TRBD1. Per the germline V gene, CDR1 is SGHNT and CDR2 is YYREEE (reference sequence). V was pared by 6 bases and J by 5 bases, with 10 bases of the junction left unmatched. This CDR3 comprises 15 residues. The CDR3 DNA reads TGTGCCAGCACCTACCCGACAGGGGTAGACAATGAGCAGTTCTTC. Protein sequence: CASTYPTGVDNEQFF.

The gene calls are TRBV4-3 and TRBJ2-7; 12 bases line up with TRBD2. The CDR3 is 15 residues long. With V trimmed by 4 bases and J by 2 bases, 3 bases remained unmatched. The germline V gene encodes CDR1 LGHNA and CDR2 YSLEER. CDR3 region: CASSLGLAGTYEQYF. CDR3 nucleotides: TGCGCCAGCAGCCTCGGACTAGCGGGAACCTACGAGCAGTACTTC.

This clone was seen a handful of times. CDR3 in amino acids: CASSLGRDITLGANVLTF. As DNA, the CDR3 is TGTGCCAGCAGCTTGGGTAGGGACATAACCCTAGGGGCCAACGTCCTGACTTTC. The genes are TRBV5-4 and TRBJ2-6; D is possibly TRBD1 (6 bases). V was cut by 0 bases and J by 4 bases, with 17 bases left in between. Germline CDR1 and CDR2: SGHNT and YYREEE (reference sequence). The CDR3 loop spans 18 amino acids.

The chain combines TRBV7-2 with TRBJ2-3; D is perhaps TRBD2 (6 bases). Trimming left V 1 base short and J 6 bases short, with 8 bases between. The CDR3 covers 13 residues. CDR1 SGHTA and CDR2 FQGNSA come from the germline V gene. The DNA for the CDR3 is TGTGCCAGCAGCTTAGGACGGGGGGATACGCAGTATTTT. Translating gives CASSLGRGDTQYF.

V usage is TRBV9 and J usage is TRBJ1-4; D uncertain. The CDR3 extends over 15 amino acids. Germline V CDR1 and CDR2: SGDLS, YYNGEE. Between the trimmed V and J ends, which lost 4 bases and 0 bases, there was a span of 10 bases. For the CDR3, the DNA is TGTGCCAGCAGCTCCGACGGAGCAACTAATGAAAAACTGTTTTTT. Translation: CASSSDGATNEKLFF.

The genes are TRBV30 and TRBJ2-6; possibly TRBD1 for D (5 bases). From germline, CDR1 is GTSNPN and CDR2 SVGIG (reference sequence). This CDR3 is built from 15 residues. The V end was cut by 2 bases, the J end by 0 bases, with 8 bases between. The CDR3 nucleotides are TGTGCCTGGAGTAGACAGCTCTCTGGGGCCAACGTCCTGACTTTC. Amino acids: CAWSRQLSGANVLTF.

The gene calls are TRBV19 and TRBJ2-7; D is perhaps TRBD1 (6 bases). From germline, CDR1 is LNHDA and CDR2 SQIVND (reference sequence). The CDR3 is made up of 14 amino acids. Trimming stripped 7 bases from V and 4 bases from J, with 17 bases between. CDR3 sequence reads: CASTLTGNHYEQYF. The CDR3 region has the DNA TGTGCCAGTACCCTAACAGGGAACCATTACGAGCAGTACTTC.

The CDR3 is CASSLGAAVLSYEQYF. Here the CDR3 DNA reads TGTGCCAGCAGCTTGGGCGCAGCAGTTCTCTCCTACGAGCAGTACTTC. The chain couples TRBV11-2 to TRBJ2-7, with no clear D. CDR1 and CDR2 (germline): SGHAT, FQNNGV. The CDR3 is made up of 16 amino acids. V dropped 3 bases and J dropped 0 bases, with 15 bases sitting between them.

The chain combines TRBV7-9 with TRBJ2-7; D possibly corresponds to TRBD2 (7 bases). V was trimmed by 7 bases and J by 3 bases, leaving 25 bases between them. This CDR3 is 17 amino acids long. CDR1 is SEHNR and CDR2 is FQNEAQ in the germline V gene (reference sequence). In nucleotides, the CDR3 is TGTGCCAGCAACCGGGGCGGCGGGGGCCCTACTATCTACGAGCAGTACTTC. The encoded protein is CASNRGGGGPTIYEQYF.

This clone was seen only once. This sequence joins TRBV6-5 and TRBJ2-7; TRBD2 aligns across 12 bases. The CDR3 is made up of 16 amino acids. V shed 2 bases and J 2 bases; nucleotides not matched to a gene: 4. In germline, CDR1 is MNHEY, CDR2 SVGAGI. The CDR3 coding sequence is TGTGCCAGCAGTTACCAGGGGACTAGCGGGCCCTACGAGCAGTACTTC. Protein sequence: CASSYQGTSGPYEQYF.

This clone has only a few counts. The gene calls are TRBV28 and TRBJ1-2, with a possible D match to TRBD1 (6 bases). Germline CDR1 and CDR2: MDHEN and SYDVKM. The CDR3 covers 14 residues. Between the trimmed V and J ends, which lost 7 bases and 8 bases, there was a span of 20 bases. The CDR3 region is CASTPIGGRRGYTF. The CDR3 DNA reads as TGTGCCAGCACACCGATCGGGGGGCGTAGGGGCTACACCTTC.

The genes are TRBV5-1 and TRBJ1-1, with a weak D call TRBD1 (5 bases). The CDR3 length is 17 residues. Germline assignment: CDR1 SGHRS and CDR2 YFSETQ. V was cut by 6 bases and J by 1 base, with 22 bases left in between. The CDR3 loop is CASTNPGAAGGNTEAFF. The CDR3 region has the DNA TGCGCCAGCACCAACCCTGGGGCAGCCGGGGGGAACACTGAAGCTTTCTTT.

This rearrangement joins TRBV9 to TRBJ2-2, with D tentatively TRBD1 (6 bases). Trimming removed 4 bases from V and 2 bases from J, with 12 bases in between. This CDR3 comprises 15 residues. Germline lookup yields CDR1 SGDLS and CDR2 YYNGEE. The CDR3 spells CASSLGQSNTGELFF. CDR3 DNA: TGTGCCAGCAGCCTCGGACAGAGTAACACCGGGGAGCTGTTTTTT.

J is TRBJ2-1 and V is TRBV30; 7 nucleotides agree with TRBD1. In germline, CDR1 is GTSNPN, CDR2 SVGIG (reference sequence). The CDR3 extends over 11 amino acids. CDR3 in amino acids: CAGQSYNEQFF. The CDR3 bases are TGTGCGGGACAGAGCTACAATGAGCAGTTCTTC.

For this clone: One end of the junction fails to match germline, which may point to a read error. The chain joins TRBV6-5 to TRBJ1-2; 9 bases match TRBD1. The CDR3 sequence is 13 residues long. In germline, CDR1 is MNHEY, CDR2 SVGAGI. The CDR3 spells CTSAGQGYGGYTF. The CDR3 nucleotides read TGTACCAGCGCGGGACAGGGATACGGAGGCTACACCTTC.